The T cell receptor (beta chain) under discussion was sequenced for a study of T cells in Graves' hyperthyroidism and ophthalmopathy. CDR3 length: 16 amino acids. Looked up from germline, CDR1 is SGHTA and CDR2 is FQGNSA. The V end lost 6 bases, the J end lost 5 bases, and 20 bases lay between the germline ends. Regions amplified from RNA transcripts were the TCR beta CDR3 regions. RT-PCR in the first round (using the HTBI primer set) targeted the TCR CDR3. Using its own MiXCR run on the multiplex PCR reads, TCRdb lists one record per CDR3 protein. The data contain about 560,000 distinct CDR3 sequences, approximately 15% of them singletons. This clonotype was found a few times. Antigen unknown. Disease duration under 2 months; hyperthyroidism patients were aged 18 to 65. Diagnoses were established using clinical symptoms, serum thyroxine and TRAb, thyroid ultrasound and orbital computed tomography. The PBMCs were sourced from fresh peripheral blood (about 10 ml).

Whole-study results and caveats: A 13 V-J signature model discriminated ophthalmopathy versus stable hyperthyroidism.

This chain uses TRBV7-2 with TRBJ1-3; TRBD1 is a possible D gene (6 bases). Sequenced: blood. The TCR originated in a woman aged 18-29 years with Graves' hyperthyroidism. Here the CDR3 DNA reads TGTGCCAGCAGTCAAGTGGGGGGGGCGCTTAGAAACACCATATATTTT. It codes for CASSQVGGALRNTIYF.